This is a list of T cell receptor beta chains from one sample in a study of shared T cell receptors in the human thymus. TCRdb's copy holds only in-frame clones and misses some; the assay was immunoSEQ multiplex PCR. The table lists over 650,000 clones, 70% to 90% of them singletons. The sample was also reused in another study, on human thymus T cells.

Sequenced material: thymocytes. These receptors were collected from a boy younger than two with a congenital heart defect. Each CDR3 is given with its conserved first and last residue. D genes are given only for firm matches. Size is omitted from some rows. Given values are once, few, many or a class for expanded clones.

TRBJ2-4,TRBV5-1,.,.,14,TGCGCCAGCAGCTTGGAGGGAGTCAAAAACATTCAGTACTTC,CASSLEGVKNIQYF
TRBJ2-1,TRBV6-4,TRBD2,.,14,TGTGCCAGCAGTGCGCGGGAGTATGGCAATGAGCAGTTCTTC,CASSAREYGNEQFF
TRBJ1-2,TRBV18,.,.,15,TGTGCCAGCTCACTCCCTCGACAGGATCACTATGGCTACACCTTC,CASSLPRQDHYGYTF
TRBJ2-7,TRBV15,.,.,14,TGTGCCACCAGCAATCGTCCTAGTTCCTACGAGCAGTACTTC,CATSNRPSSYEQYF
TRBJ2-7,TRBV7-2,.,.,17,TGTGCCAGCAGCTCAATTGCCCGGTTACCAAGCTCCTACGAGCAGTACTTC,CASSSIARLPSSYEQYF
TRBJ2-7,TRBV4-3,TRBD1,.,16,TGCGCCAGCAGCCAATCCCCCGGGACAGGGTTATACGAGCAGTACTTC,CASSQSPGTGLYEQYF
TRBJ2-7,TRBV6-5,TRBD2,.,15,TGTGCCAGCAGTTACTCGAACGGGAGGGCCGACGAGCAGTACTTC,CASSYSNGRADEQYF
TRBJ2-1,TRBV7-2,.,.,16,TGTGCCAGCAGCTTCGCAGGTATAGTCATGAATAATGAGCAGTTCTTC,CASSFAGIVMNNEQFF
TRBJ2-7,TRBV11-2,TRBD1,.,18,TGTGCCAGCAGCCCGGAAATACCCGGGGGGACAGGGGTCTACGAGCAGTACTTC,CASSPEIPGGTGVYEQYF
TRBJ2-7,TRBV7-9,TRBD1,.,16,TGTGCCAGCAGCTTGAGGGGGACAGAGCTGGGGGTCGAGCAGTACTTC,CASSLRGTELGVEQYF
TRBJ2-7,TRBV27,TRBD2,.,14,TGTGCCAGCTTAAGGACTAGCGGGAGTTTCGAGCAGTACTTC,CASLRTSGSFEQYF
TRBJ2-7,TRBV7-9,TRBD2,.,15,TGTGCCAGCAGCTTAAGCCTAGCGGGAGGATACGAGCAGTACTTC,CASSLSLAGGYEQYF
TRBJ1-1,TRBV14,.,.,15,TGTGCCAGCAGCCAAGATCCCCAGGGGAACACTGAAGCTTTCTTT,CASSQDPQGNTEAFF
TRBJ2-4,TRBV7-9,.,.,19,TGTGCCAGCAGCTTATCCGACAGGACCTCCGATCTAGCCAAAAACATTCAGTACTTC,CASSLSDRTSDLAKNIQYF
TRBJ2-3,TRBV5-1,.,.,15,TGCGCCAGCAGCTTGGCGGACAGCGTCACAGATACGCAGTATTTT,CASSLADSVTDTQYF
TRBJ1-2,TRBV5-4,.,few,17,TGTGCCAGCAGCTTTGTCGCCGGGAACAGGGTGGGGAATGGCTACACCTTC,CASSFVAGNRVGNGYTF
TRBJ1-6,TRBV23-1,.,.,14,TGCGCCAGCAGTCAATCTTCTCATAATTCACCCCTCCACTTT,CASSQSSHNSPLHF
TRBJ1-2,TRBV2,.,.,12,TGTGCCAGCAGTGTCCGAGGGTATGGCTACACCTTC,CASSVRGYGYTF
TRBJ2-2,TRBV5-1,.,.,18,TGCGCCAGCAGCTTGGGCTTAGCCCGCGCTCCGTTCACCGGGGAGCTGTTTTTT,CASSLGLARAPFTGELFF
TRBJ1-6,TRBV7-3,TRBD1,.,14,TGTGCCAGCAGCTCCGGGACAGGGAGCTCACCCCTCCACTTT,CASSSGTGSSPLHF
TRBJ2-1,TRBV10-3,TRBD1,.,17,TGTGCCACCGGCCGGACAGGGGGAGGTCTCGGGTACAATGAGCAGTTCTTC,CATGRTGGGLGYNEQFF
TRBJ2-1,TRBV5-6,TRBD2,.,17,TGTGCCAGCAGCTTGTTGCCCCCTAGCGGGAGGGACAATGAGCAGTTCTTC,CASSLLPPSGRDNEQFF
TRBJ2-3,TRBV7-3,.,.,15,TGTGCCAGCAGCCCCTCAGGGGGGCCCGGGGATACGCAGTATTTT,CASSPSGGPGDTQYF
TRBJ1-1,TRBV6-1,TRBD1,few,12,TGTGCCAGCAGGAGCCAGGGGGGTGGACTCGACTTT,CASRSQGGGLDF
TRBJ2-7,TRBV6-1,TRBD2,.,16,TGTGCCAGCAGTGCCCGGACTAGCGGGAGACCCCGTGAGCAGTACTTC,CASSARTSGRPREQYF
TRBJ1-2,TRBV19,.,few,14,TGTGCCAGTAACCCAGGCCCAGGGTCGGATGGCTACACCTTC,CASNPGPGSDGYTF
TRBJ1-2,TRBV6-4,.,.,12,TGTGCCAGCAGTGACGGGGGCTCTGGCTACACCTTC,CASSDGGSGYTF
TRBJ1-5,TRBV6-6,.,.,16,TGTGCCAGCAGACCACCGGGACACGTTAGCAATCAGCCCCAGCATTTT,CASRPPGHVSNQPQHF
TRBJ2-7,TRBV11-2,.,.,15,TGTGCCAGCAGCTCCCCAGGCCCCACCGCCTACGAGCAGTACTTC,CASSSPGPTAYEQYF
TRBJ2-6,TRBV7-8,TRBD1,.,16,TGTGCCAGCAGCCAAGGGACAGGGAGAGGGGCCAACGTCCTGACTTTC,CASSQGTGRGANVLTF
TRBJ1-6,TRBV6-6,.,.,14,TGTGCCAGCAGTTACGCGGAGGACAGTTCACCCCTCCACTTT,CASSYAEDSSPLHF
TRBJ2-3,TRBV10-3,.,.,11,TGTGCCACCTCAGGGACAGATACGCAGTATTTT,CATSGTDTQYF
TRBJ2-7,TRBV28,TRBD1,.,13,TGTGCCAGCAGGACGGGACAGCGCTACGAGCAGTACTTC,CASRTGQRYEQYF
TRBJ2-1,TRBV7-2,.,.,12,TGTGCCAGCAGCGTTAGCGGTAATGAGCAGTTCTTC,CASSVSGNEQFF
TRBJ2-1,TRBV14,TRBD2,.,19,TGTGCCAGCAGCCAAGAGGGGACTAGCGGGAGCCCCTCCTACAATGAGCAGTTCTTC,CASSQEGTSGSPSYNEQFF
TRBJ1-1,TRBV5-1,TRBD1,.,15,TGCGCCAGCAGCGAAGATTTACAGGGGCTTACTGAAGCTTTCTTT,CASSEDLQGLTEAFF
TRBJ2-2,TRBV18,TRBD1,.,15,TGTGCCAGCTCTCCCAGACAGGGTATCACCGGGGAGCTGTTTTTT,CASSPRQGITGELFF
TRBJ2-2,TRBV5-1,.,.,14,TGCGCCAGCAGCCCTTGGACTATTGTTGGGGAGCTGTTTTTT,CASSPWTIVGELFF
TRBJ2-5,TRBV7-9,TRBD1,.,17,TGTGCCAGCAGCTCACACGCAGGGGGCCTCGCCCAAGAGACCCAGTACTTC,CASSSHAGGLAQETQYF
TRBJ2-2,TRBV28,TRBD2,.,19,TGTGCCAGCATTTTTCGGCTAGCGGGAGGGTTATCGAACACCGGGGAGCTGTTTTTT,CASIFRLAGGLSNTGELFF
TRBJ1-1,TRBV19,TRBD1,.,14,TGTGCCAGTAGTATCGGGGACAGGAACACTGAAGCTTTCTTT,CASSIGDRNTEAFF
TRBJ2-7,TRBV5-4,TRBD2,.,15,TGTGCCAGCAGCTTGGGGCCTAGCGGATCCTACGAGCAGTACTTC,CASSLGPSGSYEQYF
TRBJ2-3,TRBV28,.,.,16,TGTGCCAGCAGTCCCCCGACTACCAACGTCCCAGATACGCAGTATTTT,CASSPPTTNVPDTQYF